This TCR beta chain was obtained from a study of blood T cells in healthy people across ages. Study summary: Every two T cells gave about one barcoded beta molecule via template switching.

This clonotype was detected only a few times. Antigen: not known. With 1 base removed from V and 0 bases from J, the gap between germline ends came to 23 bases. The V gene's germline CDR1 is SGHDT and CDR2 YYEEEE. The CDR3 covers 20 residues. Whole-study findings and limits: Unsorted PBMC material precluded a definitive naive versus antigen-experienced comparison. TCR beta diversity per million T cells fell roughly linearly with age.

Sample-barcoded 5' priming and a J-beta primer mix drove a second PCR of roughly 6 to 12 cycles. TCRdb reprocessed the 5' RACE reads via MiXCR and lists one record per CDR3 protein. The table records 600,000 to 1,000,000 distinct CDR3 sequences, roughly 60% of them present only once. Investigators took about 10 milliliters of peripheral blood from every donor. The material sequenced was blood. The TCR was taken from a man in his thirties or forties in good health. The genes are TRBV5-6 and TRBJ2-4; either TRBD1 or TRBD2 may fit D (5 bases each). The CDR3 region has the DNA TGTGCCAGCAGCTTGTGGGGGTTCCCAAGAGACATTCTAGCCAAAAACATTCAGTACTTC. Translating it yields CASSLWGFPRDILAKNIQYF.